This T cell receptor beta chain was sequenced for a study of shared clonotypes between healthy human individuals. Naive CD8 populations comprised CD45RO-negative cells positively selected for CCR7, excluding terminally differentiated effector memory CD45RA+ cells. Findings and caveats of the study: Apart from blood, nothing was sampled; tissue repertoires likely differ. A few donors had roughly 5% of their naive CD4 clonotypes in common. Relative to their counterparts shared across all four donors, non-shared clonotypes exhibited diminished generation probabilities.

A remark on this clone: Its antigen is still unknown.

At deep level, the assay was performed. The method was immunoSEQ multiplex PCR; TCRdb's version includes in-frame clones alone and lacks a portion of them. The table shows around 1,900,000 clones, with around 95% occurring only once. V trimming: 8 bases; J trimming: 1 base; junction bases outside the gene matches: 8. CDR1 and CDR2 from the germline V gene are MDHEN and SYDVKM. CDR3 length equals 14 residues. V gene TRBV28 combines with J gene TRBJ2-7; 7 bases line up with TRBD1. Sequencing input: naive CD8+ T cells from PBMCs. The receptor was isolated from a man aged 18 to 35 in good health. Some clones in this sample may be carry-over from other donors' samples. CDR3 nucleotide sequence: TGTGCCAGCGCTGGGACAGTAACGTCCTACGAGCAGTACTTC. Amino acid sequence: CASAGTVTSYEQYF.